A selection of T cell receptor beta chains follows, all from one sample in a study of blood T cell repertoires in COVID-19. Data came from immunoSEQ multiplex PCR; TCRdb stores just in-frame clones and leaves some out. Of 150,000 to 200,000 clones listed, approximately 80% are singletons. Specimen: peripheral blood. The receptors here all came from a human donor in a cohort sampled during active COVID-19. Each CDR3 is given with its conserved first and last residue.

V	J	CDR3
TRBV29-1	TRBJ2-1	CSAARGGLNEQFF
TRBV2	TRBJ2-5	CASNGRQETQYF
TRBV12-3/TRBV12-4	TRBJ2-5	CASSFQYNVAQYF
TRBV12-5	TRBJ2-7	CASGHSYEQYF
TRBV29-1	TRBJ2-2	CSVGQEMNTGELFF
TRBV19	TRBJ1-1	CASSIRLTAKNTEAFF
TRBV6-5	TRBJ2-2	CASSYLLAGGPGELFF
TRBV5-1	TRBJ2-5	CASRKGQFQETQYF
TRBV7-9	TRBJ1-2	CASSPSTGNGYTF
TRBV7-2	TRBJ1-2	CASSPDGGRDGYTF
TRBV5-1	TRBJ2-7	CASSIGQGRYEQYF
TRBV2	TRBJ1-2	CASSEVVSYTF
TRBV9	TRBJ1-3	CASSVAGHSGNTIYF
TRBV10-3	TRBJ2-7	CAISGLERGEHVYEQYF
TRBV3-1/TRBV3-2	TRBJ1-2	CASSQDPGVRGYTF
TRBV4-1	TRBJ1-2	CASSQESQGNYGYTF
TRBV18	TRBJ2-2	CASSSGLNSNTGELFF
TRBV9	TRBJ2-2	CASSVDKINTGELFF
TRBV7-8	TRBJ2-1	CASSPGRISGYNEQFF
TRBV12-3/TRBV12-4	TRBJ1-1	CASRPRGNTEAFF
TRBV3-1/TRBV3-2	TRBJ2-1	CASSQVGGAYNEQFF
TRBV5-5	TRBJ1-2	CASSFETGILYGYTF
TRBV10-1	TRBJ1-3	CASKVVDWGGNTIYF
TRBV7-9	TRBJ1-2	CASSSGTHNYGYTF
TRBV6-5	TRBJ2-7	CASKSDISYEQYF
TRBV3-1/TRBV3-2	TRBJ2-7	CASSLGQVSYEQYF
TRBV2	TRBJ1-1	CASSGGSFEAFF
TRBV3-1/TRBV3-2	TRBJ2-7	CASSQEGAEAYEQYF